A single sample is the source of the 14 T cell receptor beta chains below, sequenced in a study of blood T cells in healthy people across ages. Combining a sample-barcoded 5' primer with a J-beta primer mix, a second PCR ran for roughly 6 to 11 cycles. TCRdb independently ran MiXCR on the 5' RACE reads; one entry per CDR3 protein. The sample contains 600,000 to 800,000 distinct CDR3 sequences, more than 20% of which appear only once. The specimen sequenced was blood. These receptors were obtained from a man between 65 and 85 years old in good health.

The chain is built from TRBV20-1 and TRBJ2-5; TRBD2 aligns across 10 bases. The DNA end lines up better with TRBJ2-1; the J call may be wrong. CDR3 length: 14 residues. Germline V lookup: CDR1 DFQATT, CDR2 SNEGSKA (reference sequence). CDR3 sequence (DNA): TGCAGTGCTAGAAAGGCTAGCGGGAGCGATGAGCAGTTCTTC. Protein product: CSARKASGSDEQFF.

The rearrangement uses TRBV20-1 and TRBJ1-6; D is uncertain. This CDR3 is 13 amino acids long. Germline CDR1 is DFQATT and CDR2 is SNEGSKA (reference sequence). Between the trimmed V and J ends, which lost 1 base and 6 bases, there was a span of 7 bases. The CDR3 nucleotides read TGCAGTGCTAGAGGACGGAGTAATTCACCCCTCCACTTT. Amino acid sequence: CSARGRSNSPLHF.

This clonotype was seen once. The chain is built from TRBV5-1 and TRBJ2-7, with D perhaps given as TRBD1 or TRBD2 (5 bases each). The V gene's germline CDR1 is SGHRS and CDR2 YFSETQ. V lost 2 bases to trimming and J lost 6 bases, with 12 bases between them. The CDR3 totals 13 residues. CDR3 sequence: CASSFTGGCEQYF. The CDR3 nucleotides are TGCGCCAGCAGCTTTACAGGAGGCTGCGAGCAGTACTTC.

This chain connects TRBV20-1 to TRBJ2-7; 11 nucleotides line up with TRBD2. Unmatched junction bases numbered 10, after V lost 6 bases and J lost 3 bases. The CDR3 consists of 15 residues. The V gene's germline CDR1 is DFQATT and CDR2 SNEGSKA (reference sequence). Written as DNA, the CDR3 is TGCAGTGCCAAGCTAGGACTAGCGGGCCGCTACGAGCAGTACTTC. Protein: CSAKLGLAGRYEQYF.

This chain connects TRBV20-1 to TRBJ2-5, with TRBD2 as a possible D gene (6 bases). The better agreement between TRBJ2-7 and the DNA end casts doubt on the J call. CDR3 length: 14 residues. In germline, CDR1 is DFQATT, CDR2 SNEGSKA (reference sequence). In DNA form, the CDR3 reads TGCAGTGCTAGAGAAGGGACTGCAGCCTACGAGCAGTACTTC. It codes for CSAREGTAAYEQYF.

This clonotype was found a few times. The chain recombines TRBV20-1 with TRBJ2-7; TRBD2 matches 8 bases. The CDR3 length is 14 residues. The J segment lost 3 bases and the V segment lost 6 bases, leaving 10 bases of the junction unmatched. Germline V lookup: CDR1 DFQATT, CDR2 SNEGSKA (reference sequence). The CDR3 nucleotides are TGCAGTGCCCCCTCGCCCGGGGGGGACTACGAGCAGTACTTC. This gives the protein CSAPSPGGDYEQYF.

This clonotype was counted between two and nine times. The chain joins TRBV20-1 to TRBJ2-5; 7 bases are shared with TRBD1. Gene TRBJ2-7 matches the end of the DNA better, so the J call may be wrong. There are 14 residues in the CDR3. Germline loops: CDR1 DFQATT, CDR2 SNEGSKA (reference sequence). The CDR3 DNA reads as TGCAGTGCTTCTCCTCCGGGACAGCTCTACGAGCAGTACTTC. It is translated as CSASPPGQLYEQYF.

The chain carries TRBV6-5 and TRBJ2-1; 8 nucleotides line up with TRBD1. The closer fit of TRBJ2-7 to the DNA end suggests the J call may be wrong. Per germline, CDR1 MNHEY and CDR2 SVGAGI. This CDR3 comprises 15 residues. CDR3 protein: CASSTSYRGLYEQYF. CDR3 DNA sequence: TGTGCCAGCAGCACCTCCTACAGGGGGTTATACGAGCAGTACTTC.

The chain couples TRBV20-1 to TRBJ2-3; 10 bases agree with TRBD2. Germline CDR1 is DFQATT and CDR2 is SNEGSKA (reference sequence). V gave up 3 bases and J gave up 4 bases; unmatched junction bases: 7. The CDR3 has 15 amino acids. The CDR3 sequence: CSASFLAGVSDTQYF. The CDR3 DNA reads as TGCAGTGCTAGCTTCCTAGCGGGAGTTTCAGATACGCAGTATTTT.

This clonotype has more than one count but fewer than ten. This chain uses TRBV5-1 with TRBJ2-2; 7 bases are a match to TRBD2. Germline V gene data show CDR1 as SGHRS and CDR2 as YFSETQ. CDR3 length: 15 residues. Unmatched junction bases numbered 1, after V lost 1 base and J lost 1 base. The CDR3 DNA sequence: TGCGCCAGCAGCTTGCCTAGCGGGAACACCGGGGAGCTGTTTTTT. It translates to CASSLPSGNTGELFF.

The rearrangement joins TRBV6-1 to TRBJ2-5; 8 bases agree with TRBD2. CDR1 and CDR2 (germline): MNHNS, SASEGT. Trimming removed 6 bases from V and 5 bases from J; junction bases left unmatched: 11. This CDR3 is built from 15 residues. The CDR3 coding sequence is TGTGCCAGCAGCGCCGTGGCTAGCGGGTGGGAGACCCAGTACTTC. Translation: CASSAVASGWETQYF.

This clonotype was detected a few times. J is TRBJ1-3 and V is TRBV7-2; D is possibly TRBD1 (6 bases). V lost 6 bases and J 0 bases, leaving 12 bases between the germline ends. CDR3 length: 15 amino acids. Germline lookup yields CDR1 SGHTA and CDR2 FQGNSA. The CDR3 coding sequence is TGTGCCAGCAGGTCAGGGGCGAGCTCTGGAAACACCATATATTTT. Protein sequence: CASRSGASSGNTIYF.

The chain employs TRBV28 and TRBJ1-1, with 8 bases matching TRBD1. The CDR3 totals 13 residues. Germline V CDR1 and CDR2: MDHEN, SYDVKM. With 3 bases clipped from V and 8 bases from J, the junction kept 5 bases outside the gene matches. The CDR3 here is CASSFSRGREAFF. In DNA form, the CDR3 reads TGTGCCAGCAGTTTTTCCAGGGGGCGGGAAGCTTTCTTT.

The genes are TRBV19 and TRBJ2-1, with TRBD2 matching over 7 bases. J gave up 7 bases and V 5 bases, and 11 bases lay outside the gene matches. The CDR3 totals 15 residues. CDR1 LNHDA and CDR2 SQIVND come from the germline V gene (reference sequence). CDR3 in DNA: TGTGCCAGTAGTTTACCGGGACTACTACAGAATGAGCAGTTCTTC. Protein: CASSLPGLLQNEQFF.